This entry is about one T cell receptor beta chain. BIOMED2 TRB-A/B primer pools were used in multiplex TRB PCR. TCRdb reprocessed the multiplex PCR reads with MiXCR, giving one entry per CDR3 protein. The sample yields about 18,000 distinct CDR3 sequences, roughly 36% seen once. Blood genomic DNA input for TRB amplification was roughly 220-500 ng. V lost 0 bases and J lost 8, with 11 bases in between. This CDR3 spans 13 amino acids. Germline loops: CDR1 DFQATT, CDR2 SNEGSKA (reference sequence). These data come from a study of T and B cells in COVID-19 patients. About the research overall: Critical illness requiring mechanical ventilation or extracorporeal membrane oxygenation affected three fifths of the roughly 20 active-infection patients.

This receptor was identified in a human donor with active COVID-19. The chain joins TRBV20-1 to TRBJ2-1; D remains ambiguous. Material: blood. The CDR3: CSARDPGLDEQFF. The CDR3 nucleotides are TGCAGTGCTAGAGATCCGGGCTTGGATGAGCAGTTCTTC.